This record covers a single T cell receptor beta chain. Antigen unknown. The sample belongs to a study of CD8+ T cells in alopecia areata. Background on the study: Twice a day, 5 to 10 mg of oral tofacitinib was administered to treated patients. Study-wide results and caveats: It was observed that many expanded lesional clones persisted in scalp and blood during tofacitinib. With patients, TCR sharing proved less clear than in mice, a difference possibly related to HLA.

Indicated treatment: oral pan-JAK inhibitor, 5-10 mg twice daily. Alopecia areata patients provided lesional scalp punch biopsies and peripheral blood. Germline trimming cut 8 bases from V and 6 bases from J; bases unmatched to any gene: 6. The germline V gene encodes CDR1 MGHDK and CDR2 SYGVNS. The CDR3 has 12 amino acids. RNA was extracted and reverse transcribed into cDNA as the sequencing template. TCRdb keeps only in-frame clones here, not all; method: immunoSEQ multiplex PCR. The sample lists approximately 170,000 clones, 50% to 60% occurring once. The sequencing used CD4+ T cells sorted from blood, collected at week 4, from a patient treated with tofacitinib. The sequence came from a human donor with alopecia areata. This sequence joins TRBV25-1 and TRBJ2-7; TRBD1 matches at 8 bases. The CDR3 sequence: CASRTGIGEQYF. CDR3 DNA sequence: TGTGCCAGCCGGACAGGGATAGGCGAGCAGTACTTC.